This is a list of T cell receptor beta chains from one sample in a study of a mutant IDH1 vaccine in newly diagnosed glioma. Their antigens remain unidentified. Clones were sequenced by immunoSEQ multiplex PCR, and TCRdb holds only the in-frame ones, with some missing. The table has roughly 50,000 clones, roughly 81% seen once. The input for sequencing was PBMCs, taken from a glioma patient whose treatment included an IDH1 peptide vaccine. Source of these receptors: a woman aged 40 to 50 with glioma. Some clones in this sample may be carry-over from other donors' samples. Each CDR3 is given with its conserved first and last residue. The D gene is left open where the match is weak. Clone size is not always given. Where it is, it says once, few, many or a class for expanded clones.

abundance,d_gene,j_gene,v_gene,CDR3aa,CDR3nt
medium-sized,TRBD1,TRBJ1-2,TRBV5-6,CASSSRDRGRNYGYTF,TGTGCCAGCAGCAGCCGGGACAGGGGGCGTAACTATGGCTACACCTTC
.,.,TRBJ1-1,TRBV2,CASSDSTGHTEAFF,TGTGCCAGCAGTGATAGTACAGGGCACACTGAAGCTTTCTTT
few,.,TRBJ1-4,TRBV27,CASSLTGFEKLFF,TGTGCCAGCAGTTTGACCGGGTTTGAAAAACTGTTTTTT
.,.,TRBJ2-1,TRBV13,CASSLGALGNPFF,TGTGCCAGCAGTTTAGGAGCCTTGGGGAACCCGTTCTTC
.,.,TRBJ2-1,TRBV7-8,CASSPGYNEQFF,TGTGCCAGCAGCCCAGGGTACAATGAGCAGTTCTTC
.,.,TRBJ2-3,TRBV2,CASEGVFTDTQYF,TGTGCCAGCGAAGGGGTATTCACAGATACGCAGTATTTT
.,TRBD1,TRBJ1-6,TRBV30,CAWSAAGGAAGSPLHF,TGTGCCTGGAGTGCCGCAGGGGGTGCAGCGGGGTCACCCCTCCACTTT
.,.,TRBJ2-6,TRBV6-5,CASSYQWTGANVLTF,TGTGCCAGCAGTTACCAGTGGACCGGGGCCAACGTCCTGACTTTC
few,.,TRBJ1-1,TRBV29-1,CSVSGMGNTEAFF,TGCAGCGTATCAGGGATGGGGAACACTGAAGCTTTCTTT
.,.,TRBJ2-1,TRBV5-1,CASSSGGGPGNEQFF,TGCGCCAGCAGCTCTGGCGGTGGCCCGGGCAATGAGCAGTTCTTC
.,.,TRBJ1-1,TRBV5-1,CASSYGVITEAFF,TGCGCCAGCAGCTACGGGGTGATCACTGAAGCTTTCTTT
.,.,TRBJ2-3,TRBV5-1,CASSLRRTDTQYF,TGCGCCAGCAGCTTAAGACGGACAGATACGCAGTATTTT
.,TRBD1,TRBJ1-5,TRBV7-8,CASSLLAGGKSRNQPQHF,TGTGCCAGCAGCTTATTGGCAGGGGGCAAGAGCCGCAATCAGCCCCAGCATTTT
.,.,TRBJ2-1,TRBV6-1,CASSDFPQRNEQFF,TGTGCCAGCAGTGATTTTCCTCAACGGAATGAGCAGTTCTTC
.,.,TRBJ2-6,TRBV5-1,CASSSEPSGANVLTF,TGCGCCAGCAGCTCCGAACCTTCGGGGGCCAACGTCCTGACTTTC
.,TRBD1,TRBJ1-3,TRBV5-1,CASSFIQGSYSGNTIYF,TGCGCCAGCAGCTTCATACAGGGGTCGTACTCTGGAAACACCATATATTTT
.,.,TRBJ1-2,TRBV7-2,CASSARVSGSGYTF,TGTGCCAGCAGCGCCAGGGTTTCGGGGAGCGGCTACACCTTC
.,TRBD1,TRBJ2-3,TRBV5-1,CASSPNTGTGGFRRTDTQYF,TGCGCCAGCAGCCCCAACACCGGGACAGGGGGCTTCAGGCGCACAGATACGCAGTATTTT
.,.,TRBJ2-5,TRBV2,CASSYNTRGAETQYF,TGTGCCAGCAGTTATAATACTAGGGGGGCAGAGACCCAGTACTTC